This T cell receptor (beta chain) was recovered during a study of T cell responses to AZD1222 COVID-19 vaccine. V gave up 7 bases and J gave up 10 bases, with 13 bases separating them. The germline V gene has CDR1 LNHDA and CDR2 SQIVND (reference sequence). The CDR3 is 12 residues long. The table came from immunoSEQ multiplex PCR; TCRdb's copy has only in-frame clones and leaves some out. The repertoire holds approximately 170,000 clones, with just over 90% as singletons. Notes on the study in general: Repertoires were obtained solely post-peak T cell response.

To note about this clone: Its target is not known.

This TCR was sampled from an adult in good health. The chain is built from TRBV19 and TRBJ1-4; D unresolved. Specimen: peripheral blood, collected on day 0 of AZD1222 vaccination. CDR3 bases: TGTGCCAGTACCCCCCCCCTGGGAAAACTGTTTTTT. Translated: CASTPPLGKLFF. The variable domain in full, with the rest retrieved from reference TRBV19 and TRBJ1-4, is DGGITQSPKYLFRKEGQNVTLSCEQNLNHDAMYWYRQDPGQGLRLIYYSQIVNDFQKGDIAEGYSVSREKKESFPLTVTSAQKNPTAFYLCASTPPLGKLFFGSGTQLSVL.